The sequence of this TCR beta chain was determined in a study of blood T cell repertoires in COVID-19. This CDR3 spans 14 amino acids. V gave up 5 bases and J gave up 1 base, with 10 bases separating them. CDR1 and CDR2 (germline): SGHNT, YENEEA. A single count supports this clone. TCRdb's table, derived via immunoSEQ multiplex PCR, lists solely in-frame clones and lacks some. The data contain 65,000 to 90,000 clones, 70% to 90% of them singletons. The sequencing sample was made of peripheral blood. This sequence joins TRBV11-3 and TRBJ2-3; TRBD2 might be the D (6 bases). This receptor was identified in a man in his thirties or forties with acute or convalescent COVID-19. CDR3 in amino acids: CASSLGTRTDTQYF. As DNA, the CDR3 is TGTGCCAGCAGCCTCGGGACTCGCACAGATACGCAGTATTTT.